One sample yielded the 29 T cell receptor beta chains listed below, sequenced in a study of cytomegalovirus exposure and HLA in healthy donors. Primers for the PCR totalled 60 Vbeta and 13 Jbeta. The repertoire was sequenced with immunoSEQ multiplex PCR; TCRdb's copy has only in-frame clones and lacks some. The sample includes 150,000 to 200,000 clones. Sequencing was carried out using PBMCs. The receptor source for this set is a woman between 18 and 29 years old in good health and CMV-seropositive.

The J gene is TRBJ2-1, the V gene TRBV19; no reliable D call. The germline CDR1 and CDR2 sequences are LNHDA and SQIVND (reference sequence). The CDR3 runs 16 residues. Trimming took 4 bases from V and 0 from J, leaving 13 bases between them. The CDR3 is CASSTLKRSSYNEQFF. The CDR3 nucleotides read TGTGCCAGTAGTACCCTGAAGAGGAGCTCCTACAATGAGCAGTTCTTC.

The chain combines TRBV12-5 with TRBJ1-2, with 8 bases fitting TRBD1. The V and J ends lost 2 bases and 6 bases, in that order; junction bases with no gene match: 2. The CDR3 runs 13 residues. In germline, CDR1 is LGHNT, CDR2 FRNRAP. CDR3 in DNA: TGTGCTAGTGGTTTGCAGGGGGCGGATGGCTACACCTTC. Its translation is CASGLQGADGYTF.

The chain joins TRBV10-2 to TRBJ2-1, with D perhaps TRBD2 (6 bases). The germline V gene encodes CDR1 WSHSY and CDR2 SAAADI. V lost 5 bases and J 6 bases, leaving 11 bases between the germline ends. The CDR3 totals 13 residues. The CDR3 nucleotides read TGCGCCAGCAGTTTGTGGGACTTCAATGAGCAGTTCTTC. Its translation: CASSLWDFNEQFF.

The J gene is TRBJ2-1, the V gene TRBV30; TRBD1 agrees at 7 bases. The CDR3 is 14 residues long. Germline V gene sequence: CDR1 GTSNPN, CDR2 SVGIG (reference sequence). V lost 3 bases, J lost 0 bases, and 2 bases stayed unmatched. CDR3 bases: TGTGCCTGGAGCGGGACAGCCTCCTACAATGAGCAGTTCTTC. It encodes CAWSGTASYNEQFF.

The chain couples TRBV5-4 to TRBJ2-1; D may be TRBD1 (6 bases). CDR3 size: 16 residues. CDR1 SGHNT and CDR2 YYREEE come from the germline V gene (reference sequence). The germline V and J ends were trimmed by 2 bases and 1 base, with 13 bases remaining between them. Written as DNA, the CDR3 is TGTGCCAGCAGCTTAAACAGGGCCGCTTCCTACAATGAGCAGTTCTTC. It translates to CASSLNRAASYNEQFF.

The rearrangement links TRBV19 to TRBJ1-1, with 8 bases aligning to TRBD1. This CDR3 is built from 15 residues. The junction had 7 bases not matched to a gene; V was cut back by 6 bases and J by 1 base. Germline loops: CDR1 LNHDA, CDR2 SQIVND (reference sequence). CDR3 sequence: CASSGTGGGNTEAFF. DNA for the CDR3: TGTGCCAGTAGCGGGACAGGAGGGGGGAACACTGAAGCTTTCTTT.

V gene TRBV15 combines with J gene TRBJ1-5; 9 bases line up with TRBD1. V trimming: 3 bases; J trimming: 3 bases; junction bases outside the gene matches: 9. In germline, CDR1 is LNHNV, CDR2 YYDKDF (reference sequence). The CDR3 sequence is 17 residues long. The CDR3 bases are TGTGCCACCAGCAGTCGAGATCGGGACAGGGTCAATCAGCCCCAGCATTTT. As protein: CATSSRDRDRVNQPQHF.

V gene TRBV4-2 combines with J gene TRBJ2-1, with TRBD2 matching over 8 bases. The germline V gene has CDR1 LGHNA and CDR2 YNFKEQ. Losses at the gene ends were 1 base for V and 9 bases for J; bases not matched to a gene: 14. This CDR3 is 17 amino acids long. The CDR3 coding sequence is TGTGCCAGCAGCCAAGTCGAGGGAGCGGGAGTCGGCAGTGAGCAGTTCTTC. Amino acid sequence: CASSQVEGAGVGSEQFF.

CDR3 protein: CASSLGLAGYEQYF. DNA for the CDR3: TGTGCCAGCAGCTTAGGCCTAGCGGGGTACGAGCAGTACTTC. The rearrangement joins TRBV11-1 to TRBJ2-7; 9 positions agree with TRBD2. The germline CDR1 and CDR2 sequences are SGHAT and FQDESV (reference sequence). The length of the CDR3 is 14 residues. Losses at the gene ends were 1 base for V and 4 bases for J; bases not matched to a gene: 2.

The chain combines TRBV2 with TRBJ1-2, with D perhaps matching TRBD1 (6 bases). With 4 bases removed from V and 4 bases from J, the gap between germline ends came to 13 bases. CDR3 size: 14 residues. Germline CDR1 SNHLY, CDR2 FYNNEI. The CDR3 spells CASSATGTGYGYTF. For the CDR3, the DNA is TGTGCCAGCAGTGCAACAGGGACCGGCTATGGCTACACCTTC.

The chain has TRBV19 and TRBJ2-1; TRBD2 matches at 8 bases. Per the germline V gene, CDR1 is LNHDA and CDR2 is SQIVND (reference sequence). The CDR3 is made up of 15 amino acids. V lost 5 bases to trimming and J lost 1 base; unmatched junction nucleotides: 4. CDR3 in amino acids: CASSLRGVSYNEQFF. CDR3 DNA: TGTGCCAGTAGTTTGCGGGGGGTTTCCTACAATGAGCAGTTCTTC.

This rearrangement joins TRBV6-4 to TRBJ2-1; the match to TRBD2 covers 10 bases. CDR3 length: 15 residues. V trimming: 8 bases; J trimming: 3 bases; junction bases outside the gene matches: 7. CDR1 and CDR2 (germline): MRHNA, SNTAGT. CDR3 bases: TGTGCCAGCGCCCGGACTAGCGGTGACTACAATGAGCAGTTCTTC. This encodes CASARTSGDYNEQFF.

J is TRBJ1-1 and V is TRBV27; 10 bases line up with TRBD1. CDR1 MNHEY and CDR2 SMNVEV come from the germline V gene (reference sequence). J gave up 5 bases and V 5 bases, and 5 bases lay outside the gene matches. The CDR3 totals 14 residues. In nucleotides, the CDR3 is TGTGCCAGCAGTGTGGACAGGGGGGGGACTGAAGCTTTCTTT. Protein product: CASSVDRGGTEAFF.

Worth noting for this clone: Relative to the germline gene, one junction end is altered; a read error may explain this. The chain recombines TRBV29-1 with TRBJ2-3; D is possibly TRBD2 (5 bases). Germline CDR1 SQVTM, CDR2 ANQGSEA. The CDR3 spans 15 residues. The CDR3 loop is CSVEGGYLGTDTQYF. CDR3 sequence (DNA): TGCAGCGTGGAAGGAGGCTATCTGGGCACAGATACGCAGTATTTT.

V is TRBV27 and J is TRBJ1-2; weak D call: TRBD1 (5 bases). V dropped 5 bases and J dropped 8 bases, with 15 bases sitting between them. The CDR3 extends over 13 amino acids. CDR1 and CDR2 (germline): MNHEY, SMNVEV (reference sequence). This chain's CDR3 is CASSDGGVRGYTF. The CDR3 DNA follows: TGTGCCAGCAGTGACGGAGGGGTCCGAGGCTACACCTTC.

J is TRBJ2-7 and V is TRBV4-1; 11 bases align to TRBD2. After removal of 2 bases from V and 1 base from J, the junction contained 13 bases not matched to a gene. Per the germline V gene, CDR1 is MGHRA and CDR2 is YSYEKL. The CDR3 length is 19 residues. The DNA for the CDR3 is TGCGCCAGCAGCCAACTAGCGGGAGGAGGAAATGGTGAGTCCTACGAGCAGTACTTC. Protein product: CASSQLAGGGNGESYEQYF.

V and J are TRBV5-1 and TRBJ2-2; 7 bases line up with TRBD1. This CDR3 is built from 15 residues. Per the germline V gene, CDR1 is SGHRS and CDR2 is YFSETQ. V was clipped by 0 bases and J by 3 bases; unmatched bases: 2. The CDR3 region is CASSLAGGHTGELFF. CDR3 nucleotide sequence: TGCGCCAGCAGCTTGGCAGGGGGTCACACCGGGGAGCTGTTTTTT.

The genes are TRBV4-2 and TRBJ1-4, with D perhaps TRBD1 (5 bases). CDR1 LGHNA and CDR2 YNFKEQ come from the germline V gene. Trimming removed 1 base from V and 3 bases from J, with 9 bases in between. CDR3 length: 15 amino acids. CDR3 residues: CASSQAGGANEKLFF. The CDR3 bases are TGTGCCAGCAGCCAAGCCGGGGGGGCTAATGAAAAACTGTTTTTT.

The chain combines TRBV5-5 with TRBJ1-5; 11 nucleotides match TRBD1. The germline CDR1 and CDR2 sequences are SGHKS and YYEKEE (reference sequence). With 0 bases clipped from V and 5 bases from J, the junction kept 1 base outside the gene matches. The CDR3 totals 15 residues. The CDR3 bases are TGTGCCAGCAGCTTGGGGGACAGGGGGGATCAGCCCCAGCATTTT. This sequence encodes CASSLGDRGDQPQHF.

The chain uses TRBV7-7 and TRBJ1-2; no clear D. The V gene lost 3 bases and the J gene lost 13 bases, with 33 bases spanning the gap. The germline V gene has CDR1 SSHAT and CDR2 FNYEAQ (reference sequence). CDR3 length: 18 residues. CDR3 protein: CASSFRWIRTTMATVCTF. The CDR3 region has the DNA TGTGCCAGCAGCTTCCGGTGGATAAGAACTACTATGGCTACGGTATGCACCTTC.

Worth noting for this clone: Other DNA sequences in the sample encode the same CDR3. The CDR3 bases are TGTGCCAGCAGTTACTCGCGCACTGAAGCTTTCTTT. It specifies CASSYSRTEAFF. This chain links TRBV6-5 with TRBJ1-1; D gene unclear. Looked up from germline, CDR1 is MNHEY and CDR2 is SVGAGI. This CDR3 is built from 12 residues. Trimming took off 0 bases at V and 4 bases at J, with 3 bases between the two ends.

The chain couples TRBV7-2 to TRBJ2-3; 10 nucleotides line up with TRBD2. V shed 5 bases and J 2 bases; nucleotides not matched to a gene: 10. This CDR3 contains 17 residues. Germline V gene lookup returns CDR1 SGHTA and CDR2 FQGNSA. The CDR3 DNA is TGTGCCAGCAGCCCAGTAGCGGGGGGCCAGCTCACAGATACGCAGTATTTT. Its translation is CASSPVAGGQLTDTQYF.

The chain combines TRBV19 with TRBJ1-2; no clear D gene. V was pared by 3 bases and J by 0 bases, with 8 bases between. This CDR3 is built from 14 residues. CDR1 and CDR2 (germline): LNHDA, SQIVND (reference sequence). CDR3 region: CASSISAANYGYTF. The CDR3 DNA follows: TGTGCCAGTAGTATCTCGGCGGCTAACTATGGCTACACCTTC.

V is TRBV7-9 and J is TRBJ2-5; 14 bases match TRBD2. The CDR3 sequence is 19 residues long. The ends lost 0 bases at V and 6 bases at J; junction bases unmatched: 12. Germline CDR1 is SEHNR and CDR2 is FQNEAQ (reference sequence). CDR3 sequence (DNA): TGTGCCAGCAGCTTAGCCCTGACTAGCGGGGGGGCATTATGTAAGACCCAGTACTTC. Residues: CASSLALTSGGALCKTQYF.

The chain employs TRBV19 and TRBJ2-3, with TRBD2 matching over 10 bases. Germline lookup yields CDR1 LNHDA and CDR2 SQIVND (reference sequence). V trimming: 7 bases; J trimming: 5 bases; junction bases outside the gene matches: 9. The length of the CDR3 is 15 residues. In DNA, the CDR3 is TGTGCCAGTACCGTTACTAGCGGGGTTGGAGATACGCAGTATTTT. This sequence encodes CASTVTSGVGDTQYF. The whole variable domain, filled in from reference TRBV19 and TRBJ2-3, reads DGGITQSPKYLFRKEGQNVTLSCEQNLNHDAMYWYRQDPGQGLRLIYYSQIVNDFQKGDIAEGYSVSREKKESFPLTVTSAQKNPTAFYLCASTVTSGVGDTQYFGPGTRLTVL.

The chain is built from TRBV19 and TRBJ1-4; D is uncertain. Germline loops: CDR1 LNHDA, CDR2 SQIVND (reference sequence). The CDR3 has 20 residues. The ends were cut back, 7 bases at V and 1 base at J, with 28 bases in the middle. Written as DNA, the CDR3 is TGTGCCAGTAAGCGGCCCTCCCGTCCGCTTGATTTTGAAACTAATGAAAAACTGTTTTTT. Encoded protein: CASKRPSRPLDFETNEKLFF.

The chain uses TRBV5-1 and TRBJ2-1; 9 bases are a match to TRBD2. The germline V gene encodes CDR1 SGHRS and CDR2 YFSETQ. The CDR3 spans 15 residues. J gave up 6 bases and V 0 bases, and 4 bases lay outside the gene matches. The CDR3 sequence is CASSLADSGGNEQFF. CDR3 DNA: TGCGCCAGCAGCTTGGCGGATAGCGGGGGCAATGAGCAGTTCTTC.

The V call is TRBV7-9, the J call TRBJ2-6; no clear D. Deletions cut 7 bases from V and 0 bases from J, with 13 bases between. CDR3 length: 16 residues. Germline CDR1 reads SEHNR; CDR2 reads FQNEAQ (reference sequence). The DNA of the CDR3 is TGTGCCAGCATTATTGGTCCGAGCTCTGGGGCCAACGTCCTGACTTTC. Its protein product is CASIIGPSSGANVLTF.

The chain links TRBV5-1 to TRBJ1-1, with 7 bases that match TRBD1. The CDR3 runs to 15 residues. Germline V gene lookup returns CDR1 SGHRS and CDR2 YFSETQ. The J segment lost 7 bases and the V segment lost 1 base, leaving 10 bases of the junction unmatched. The DNA of the CDR3 is TGCGCCAGCAGCTTGCTCCTGTTGGGACAGTATGAAGCTTTCTTT. Translated, it gives CASSLLLLGQYEAFF.